The next 2 T cell receptor beta chains were all read from a single sample in a study of cytomegalovirus exposure and HLA in healthy donors (dated by TCRdb to 2016 to 2017). The library was built by means of the immunoSEQ multiplex PCR assay. For the multiplex PCR, a mixture combining 60 forward primers for TCR Vbeta segments and 13 reverse primers for TCR Jbeta segments was used. The table was pulled from immuneACCESS by TCRdb, which kept in-frame rearrangements only. Such tables lose some clones; where checked, under half of the loss comes from unresolved V genes, and the rest has no known cause. The sample includes 100,000 to 150,000 clones, with 70% to 80% observed a single time. The ten largest clonotypes hold 2% to 3% of the sample. The sequenced sample was PBMCs. The receptors here all came from a woman between 55 and 75 years old in good health and CMV-seropositive.

The V call is TRBV27, the J call TRBJ1-3, with TRBD1 matching 9 bases. CDR3 size: 15 residues. Germline CDR1 reads MNHEY; CDR2 reads SMNVEV (reference sequence). Losses at the gene ends were 4 bases for V and 3 bases for J; bases not matched to a gene: 4. The CDR3 loop is CASSSNRGLGNTIYF. The CDR3 region has the DNA TGTGCCAGCAGTTCGAACAGGGGGCTTGGAAACACCATATATTTT.

The rearrangement uses TRBV28 and TRBJ1-6, with 10 positions matching TRBD1. This CDR3 contains 15 residues. Germline V gene lookup returns CDR1 MDHEN and CDR2 SYDVKM. V gave up 10 bases and J gave up 7 bases; unmatched junction bases: 10. CDR3 sequence reads: CAINRQGAMNSPLHF. The DNA for the CDR3 is TGTGCCATCAATAGACAGGGGGCGATGAATTCACCCCTCCACTTT.